This TCR beta chain stems from a study of response to subunit inactivated influenza vaccine. The CDR3 is 13 amino acids. Per the germline V gene, CDR1 is SGHVS and CDR2 is FQNEAQ. V shed 5 bases, J shed 7 bases, and the junction held 6 bases outside the gene matches. TCRdb reanalysed the RT-PCR reads using MiXCR and keeps one entry per CDR3 protein. The table records 200,000 to 250,000 distinct CDR3 sequences, less than 15% of them present only once. The source was non-naive T cells sorted from PBMCs, collected less than 15 days before vaccination. This TCR was sampled from a man aged 50 to 59 who received an inactivated influenza vaccine. This chain uses TRBV7-8 with TRBJ2-3, with TRBD2 matching over 7 bases. The DNA for the CDR3 is TGTGCCAGCAGCCCAGGACTAGAACATACGCAGTATTTT. It is translated as CASSPGLEHTQYF.